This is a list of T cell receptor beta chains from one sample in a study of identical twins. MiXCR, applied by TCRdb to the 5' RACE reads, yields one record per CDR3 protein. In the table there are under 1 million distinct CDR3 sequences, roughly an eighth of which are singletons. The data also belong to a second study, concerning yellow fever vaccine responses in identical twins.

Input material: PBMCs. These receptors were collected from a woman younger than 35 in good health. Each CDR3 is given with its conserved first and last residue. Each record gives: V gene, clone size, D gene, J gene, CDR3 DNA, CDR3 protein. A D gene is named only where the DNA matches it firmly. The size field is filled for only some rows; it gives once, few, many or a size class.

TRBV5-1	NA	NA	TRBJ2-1	TGCGCCAGCAGCTCAGGGGATGGGGCCTACAATGAGCAGTTCTTC	CASSSGDGAYNEQFF
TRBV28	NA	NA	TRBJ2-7	TGTGCCAGCAGTTTACCGGGGGTGGGTGAGCAGTACTTC	CASSLPGVGEQYF
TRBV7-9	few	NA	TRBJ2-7	TGTGCCAGCAGCGGCGCGGGGAACACCCCCTACGAGCAGTACTTC	CASSGAGNTPYEQYF
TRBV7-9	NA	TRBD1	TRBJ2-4	TGTGCCAGCATCAAGACAGGGATGGAAAACATTCAGTACTTC	CASIKTGMENIQYF
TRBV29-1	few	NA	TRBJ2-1	TGCAGCGTTGGGGGGGCCTCTTACAATGAGCAGTTCTTC	CSVGGASYNEQFF
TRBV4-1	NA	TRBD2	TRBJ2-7	TGCGCCAGCAGCCAAGCCGGTGGCGGGAGGTTAGACGAGCAGTACTTC	CASSQAGGGRLDEQYF
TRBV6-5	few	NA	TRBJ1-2	TGTGCCAGCAGTTACTCGAAGATCCGGGGGAGTTATGGCTACACCTTC	CASSYSKIRGSYGYTF
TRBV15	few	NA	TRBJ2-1	TGTGCCACCAACGGGGAGGCTAGTTCCTACAATGAGCAGTTCTTC	CATNGEASSYNEQFF
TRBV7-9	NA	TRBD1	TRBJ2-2	TGTGCCAGCAGCCCCCAAACAGGGGACCCGAACACCGGGGAGCTGTTTTTT	CASSPQTGDPNTGELFF
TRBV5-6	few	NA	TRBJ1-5	TGTGCCAGCAGCTTGGACAGTGCCCTGGGTCAGCCCCAGCATTTT	CASSLDSALGQPQHF
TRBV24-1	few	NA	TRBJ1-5	TGTGCCACCAGTGGGGGCCAGGGGCGGCAGCCCCAGCATTTT	CATSGGQGRQPQHF
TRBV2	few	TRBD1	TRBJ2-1	TGTGCCAGCAGTGGACAGGGGGCCCCGCTAGCAACTTACAATGAGCAGTTCTTC	CASSGQGAPLATYNEQFF
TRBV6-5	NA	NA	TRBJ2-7	TGTGCCAGCAGTTACAAGTCGTCTAGCCGGTACGAGCAGTACTTC	CASSYKSSSRYEQYF
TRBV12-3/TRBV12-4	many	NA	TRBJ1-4	TGTGCCAGCAGCCTATCAGGCTCCATTGAAAAACTGTTTTTT	CASSLSGSIEKLFF
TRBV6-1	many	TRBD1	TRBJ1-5	TGTGCCAGCAGTCGGGACAGAAATCAGCCCCAGCATTTT	CASSRDRNQPQHF
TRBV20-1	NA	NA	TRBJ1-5	TGCAGTGCTAGCACGGCGAATCAGCCCCAGCATTTT	CSASTANQPQHF